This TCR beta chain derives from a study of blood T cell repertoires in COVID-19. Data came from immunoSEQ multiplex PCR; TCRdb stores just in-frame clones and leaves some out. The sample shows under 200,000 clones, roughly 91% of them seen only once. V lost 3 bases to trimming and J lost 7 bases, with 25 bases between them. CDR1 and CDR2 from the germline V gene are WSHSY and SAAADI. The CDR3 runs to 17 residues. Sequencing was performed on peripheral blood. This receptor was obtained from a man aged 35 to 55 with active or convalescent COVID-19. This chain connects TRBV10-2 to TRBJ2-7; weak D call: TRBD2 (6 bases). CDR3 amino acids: CASSDPRWSGGMKEQYF. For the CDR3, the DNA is TGCGCCAGCAGTGATCCTCGGTGGTCGGGCGGGATGAAGGAGCAGTACTTC.